Sequencing of this T cell receptor beta chain was carried out in a study of CD8 T cells in Susac syndrome (dated by TCRdb to about 2019). Looking at the study overall: Of the Susac syndrome patients who were sequenced, eight or nine were in clinical remission while 5 or 6 had clinically active disease. Susac syndrome patients were therapy-naive, on corticosteroids (some also receiving IVIg), or on IVIg alone at blood withdrawal. Repertoire sequencing was used to test whether CD8+ T cell activation and differentiation in Susac syndrome was antigen driven.

Peripheral blood CD8+ and CD4+ T cells from healthy donors, Susac syndrome patients and multiple sclerosis patients were profiled by high-throughput TCR beta sequencing. Recently defined diagnostic criteria for definite or probable disease were met by the Susac syndrome patients. Bulk CD8+ and CD4+ T cells were purified by magnetic negative isolation, while CD8+ TEMRA cells were enriched using FACS. Blood was collected in EDTA tubes and processed within 24 hours, with PBMCs isolated through density gradient centrifugation. PBMCs intended for TCR sequencing were cryopreserved in liquid nitrogen and thawed later in a water bath at 37 degrees C. The sorted or isolated CD4+, CD8+ and CD8+ TEMRA cells had a purity of 90% or higher. Here is what the overall study found, with its caveats: The CD4+ T cell repertoire of patients with Susac syndrome showed no detectable clonal expansion. The number of individuals in the TCR sequencing and HLA analysis was acknowledged as relatively small.

This clonotype was seen just once. Its antigen has not been determined. Base-call qualities are not available, and no considerably larger clone is one nucleotide away. Resting on one read, the evidence is weak. From the cysteine through the phenylalanine, the CDR3 covers 14 amino acids. Only the CDR3 region is kept as DNA, spanning 42 bases read in frame from base 1. V and J are trimmed by 2 bases and 2 bases, and the gene matches miss 3 bases of the junction. From a lookup of the germline V gene (reference sequence), CDR1 and CDR2 are LNHNV and YYDKDF. RNA was extracted using the RNeasy kit, and roughly 0.45 to 1 ug of the RNA was reverse transcribed with random hexamers. TCR beta CDR3 regions were amplified with the immunoSEQ multiplex PCR assay covering 54 Vbeta and 13 Jbeta segments. PCR amplification bias was corrected by using a synthetic template baseline for primer optimization and computational correction. The authors' pipeline ran thus. Reads were annotated to V, D and J genes according to IMGT and were analyzed with immunoSEQ Analyzer, with only productive sequences retained. To calculate clonality, Shannon entropy was normalized by log2 of the number of productive unique sequences and then subtracted from one. For each patient and control, public and private clones were evaluated within the 100 most prevalent clones. Clones were defined as Susac-specific if absent from the healthy and MS cohorts, from around 1,100 published viral clones and from other ImmuneACCESS disease sequences. Using fastp at Q25 and MiXCR, TCRdb reprocessed the public reads and kept productive beta chains. Identical CDR3 proteins give one entry, which carries the most common genes and DNA. Here the V and J calls rest on TCRdb's processing, not on the authors' analysis. In this sample the table shows just under 95,000 distinct CDR3 sequences, just under 95% of which occur a single time. The top ten clonotypes cover about 0.28% of the sample.

The chain employs TRBV15 and TRBJ2-7, with 7 bases in between that match TRBD1. The sample taken for sequencing was CD4+ T cells from PBMCs. The TCR sequence derives from a human donor with Susac syndrome. For the CDR3, the sequence is CATSRPTGTYEQYF. The DNA sequence is as follows: TGTGCCACCAGCAGACCGACAGGGACCTACGAGCAGTACTTC.